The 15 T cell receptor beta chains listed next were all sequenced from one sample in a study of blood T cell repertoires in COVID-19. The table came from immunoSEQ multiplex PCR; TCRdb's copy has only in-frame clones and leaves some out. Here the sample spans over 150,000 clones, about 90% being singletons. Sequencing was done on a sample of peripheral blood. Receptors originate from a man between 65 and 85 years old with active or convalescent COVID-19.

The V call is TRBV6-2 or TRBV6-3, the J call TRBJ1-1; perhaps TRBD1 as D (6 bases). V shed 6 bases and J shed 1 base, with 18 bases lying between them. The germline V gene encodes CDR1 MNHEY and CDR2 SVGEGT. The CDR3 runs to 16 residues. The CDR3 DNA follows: TGTGCCAGCAGCGCACCGGGGGGGCCAACGAACACTGAAGCTTTCTTT. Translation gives CASSAPGGPTNTEAFF.

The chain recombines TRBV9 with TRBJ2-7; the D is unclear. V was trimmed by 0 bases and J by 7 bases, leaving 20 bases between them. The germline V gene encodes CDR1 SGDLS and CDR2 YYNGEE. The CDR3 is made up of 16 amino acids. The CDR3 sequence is CASSVGGSSLPVEQYF. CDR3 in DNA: TGTGCCAGCAGCGTAGGTGGTAGCTCACTCCCCGTAGAGCAGTACTTC.

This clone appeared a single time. CDR3 residues: CASSITRPGGYGYTF. For the CDR3, the DNA is TGTGCCAGTAGTATAACACGTCCGGGAGGCTATGGCTACACCTTC. This rearrangement joins TRBV19 to TRBJ1-2; no firm D call. V dropped 2 bases and J dropped 4 bases, with 14 bases sitting between them. Germline assignment: CDR1 LNHDA and CDR2 SQIVND (reference sequence). This CDR3 spans 15 amino acids.

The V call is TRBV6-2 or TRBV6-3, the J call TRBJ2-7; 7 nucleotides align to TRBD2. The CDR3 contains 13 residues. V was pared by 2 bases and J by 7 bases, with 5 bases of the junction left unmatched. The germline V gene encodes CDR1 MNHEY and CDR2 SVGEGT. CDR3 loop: CASSYAGVGEQYF. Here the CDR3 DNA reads TGTGCCAGCAGTTACGCGGGGGTGGGAGAGCAGTACTTC.

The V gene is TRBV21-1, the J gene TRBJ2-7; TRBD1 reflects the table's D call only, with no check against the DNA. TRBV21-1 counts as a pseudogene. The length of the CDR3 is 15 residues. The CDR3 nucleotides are TGTGCCAGCAGTCCAAGGGGACATTCCTCCTACGAGCAGTACTTC. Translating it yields CASSPRGHSSYEQYF.

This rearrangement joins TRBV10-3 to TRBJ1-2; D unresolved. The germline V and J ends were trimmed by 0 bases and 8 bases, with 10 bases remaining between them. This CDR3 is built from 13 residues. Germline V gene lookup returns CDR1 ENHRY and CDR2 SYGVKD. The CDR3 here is CAISESEDGGYTF. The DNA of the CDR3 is TGTGCCATCAGTGAGTCGGAGGACGGCGGCTACACCTTC.

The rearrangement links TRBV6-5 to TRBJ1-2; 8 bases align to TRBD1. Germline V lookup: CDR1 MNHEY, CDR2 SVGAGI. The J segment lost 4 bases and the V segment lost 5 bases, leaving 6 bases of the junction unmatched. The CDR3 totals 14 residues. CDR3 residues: CASSTGQGAYGYTF. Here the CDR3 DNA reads TGTGCCAGCAGTACGGGGCAGGGGGCCTATGGCTACACCTTC.

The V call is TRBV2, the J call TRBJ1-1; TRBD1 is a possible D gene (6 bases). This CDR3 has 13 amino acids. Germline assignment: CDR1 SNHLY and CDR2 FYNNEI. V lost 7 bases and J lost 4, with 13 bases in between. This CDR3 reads CASNREVLTEAFF. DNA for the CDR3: TGTGCCAGCAACAGGGAAGTCCTCACTGAAGCTTTCTTT.

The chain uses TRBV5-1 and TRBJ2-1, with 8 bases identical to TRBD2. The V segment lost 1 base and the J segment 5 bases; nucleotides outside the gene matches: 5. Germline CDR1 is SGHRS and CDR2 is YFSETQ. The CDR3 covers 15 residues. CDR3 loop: CASSLKAGDHNEQFF. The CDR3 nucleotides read TGCGCCAGCAGCTTGAAAGCGGGGGACCACAATGAGCAGTTCTTC.

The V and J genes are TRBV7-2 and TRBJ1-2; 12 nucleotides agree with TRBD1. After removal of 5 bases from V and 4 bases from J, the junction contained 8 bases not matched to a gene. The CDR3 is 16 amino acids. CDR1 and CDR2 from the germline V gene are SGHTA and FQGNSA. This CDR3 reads CASSHHPGQGAYGYTF. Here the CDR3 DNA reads TGTGCCAGCAGCCACCATCCGGGACAGGGGGCCTATGGCTACACCTTC.

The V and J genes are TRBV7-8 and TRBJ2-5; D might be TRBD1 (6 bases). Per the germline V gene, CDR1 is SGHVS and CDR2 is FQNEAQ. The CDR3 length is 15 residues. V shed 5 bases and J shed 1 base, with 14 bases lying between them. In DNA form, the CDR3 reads TGTGCCAGCAGCCGTGGGACACGACCCCAAGAGACCCAGTACTTC. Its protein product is CASSRGTRPQETQYF.

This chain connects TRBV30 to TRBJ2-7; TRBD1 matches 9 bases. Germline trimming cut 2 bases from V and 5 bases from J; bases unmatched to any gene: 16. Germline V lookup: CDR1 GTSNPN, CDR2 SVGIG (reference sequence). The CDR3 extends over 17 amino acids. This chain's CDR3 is CAWSPTGPGQGFNEQYF. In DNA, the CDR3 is TGTGCCTGGAGTCCCACGGGGCCGGGACAGGGTTTCAACGAGCAGTACTTC.

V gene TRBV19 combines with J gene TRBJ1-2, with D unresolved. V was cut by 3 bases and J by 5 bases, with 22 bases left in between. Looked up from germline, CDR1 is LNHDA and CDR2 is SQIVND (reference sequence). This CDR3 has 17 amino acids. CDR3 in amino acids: CASSIERTPLGFYGYTF. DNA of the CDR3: TGTGCCAGTAGTATTGAACGGACTCCTTTAGGGTTTTATGGCTACACCTTC.

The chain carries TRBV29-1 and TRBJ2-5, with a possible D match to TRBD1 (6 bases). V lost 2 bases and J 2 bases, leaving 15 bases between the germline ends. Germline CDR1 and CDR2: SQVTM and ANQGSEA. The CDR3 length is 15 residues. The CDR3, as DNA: TGCAGCGTTGAACCACCCCGGACAGCACAAGAGACCCAGTACTTC. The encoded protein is CSVEPPRTAQETQYF. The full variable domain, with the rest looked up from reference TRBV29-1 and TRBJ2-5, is SAVISQKPSRDICQRGTSLTIQCQVDSQVTMMFWYRQQPGQSLTLIATANQGSEATYESGFVIDKFPISRPNLTFSTLTVSNMSPEDSSIYLCSVEPPRTAQETQYFGPGTRLLVL.

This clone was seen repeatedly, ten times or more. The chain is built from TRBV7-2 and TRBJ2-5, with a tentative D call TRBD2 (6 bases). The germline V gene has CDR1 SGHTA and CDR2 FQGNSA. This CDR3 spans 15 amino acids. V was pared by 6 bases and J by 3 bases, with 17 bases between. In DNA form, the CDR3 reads TGTGCCAGCAGTCACGGAGGGCCGCTGAAAGAGACCCAGTACTTC. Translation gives CASSHGGPLKETQYF.